Below, 5 T cell receptor beta chains from the same sample are listed, as sequenced in a study of CD8+ T cells in alopecia areata. Extracted from the samples, RNA was reverse transcribed into cDNA to serve as the sequencing template. The protocol was immunoSEQ multiplex PCR, while the TCRdb copy is restricted to in-frame clones and leaves out a portion. The sample shows over 110,000 clones, 40% to 55% of them seen only once. The sequencing here drew on CD4+ T cells sorted from blood, taken at week 0. The receptors originated from a human donor with alopecia areata.

The chain carries TRBV30 and TRBJ1-1; no clear D gene. In germline, CDR1 is GTSNPN, CDR2 SVGIG (reference sequence). Deletions cut 2 bases from V and 3 bases from J, with 10 bases between. The CDR3 is made up of 13 amino acids. The CDR3 region is CAWSPEPDTEAFF. The CDR3 DNA reads TGTGCCTGGAGTCCAGAACCGGACACTGAAGCTTTCTTT.

The CDR3 reads CASSLAAGANVLTF. In nucleotides, the CDR3 is TGTGCCAGCAGTTTGGCAGCTGGGGCCAACGTCCTGACTTTC. The chain uses TRBV28 and TRBJ2-6; D not certain. The V and J ends lost 3 bases and 2 bases respectively, with 5 bases between them. This CDR3 comprises 14 residues. Germline CDR1 reads MDHEN; CDR2 reads SYDVKM.

The chain carries TRBV30 and TRBJ2-7; the D gene is possibly TRBD2 (5 bases). This CDR3 spans 12 amino acids. Trimming left V 4 bases short and J 2 bases short, with 9 bases between. Germline CDR1 GTSNPN, CDR2 SVGIG (reference sequence). CDR3: CAWKRGPYEQYF. CDR3 sequence (DNA): TGTGCCTGGAAACGGGGTCCCTACGAGCAGTACTTC.

This clone has a handful of counts. The chain has TRBV15 and TRBJ2-7; 8 bases match TRBD1. This CDR3 has 16 amino acids. Germline lookup yields CDR1 LNHNV and CDR2 YYDKDF (reference sequence). The trim removed 5 bases at V and 5 bases at J, leaving 14 bases unmatched. The CDR3 region is CATSSRRAGGVDEQYF. As DNA, the CDR3 is TGTGCCACCAGCTCTCGACGAGCAGGGGGCGTGGACGAGCAGTACTTC.

The rearrangement links TRBV5-1 to TRBJ2-5; D may be TRBD1 (6 bases). Germline lookup yields CDR1 SGHRS and CDR2 YFSETQ. Trimming removed 1 base from V and 3 bases from J, with 7 bases in between. The CDR3 totals 13 residues. The CDR3 sequence is CASSLSGEETQYF. DNA of the CDR3: TGCGCCAGCAGCTTGTCAGGGGAAGAGACCCAGTACTTC.